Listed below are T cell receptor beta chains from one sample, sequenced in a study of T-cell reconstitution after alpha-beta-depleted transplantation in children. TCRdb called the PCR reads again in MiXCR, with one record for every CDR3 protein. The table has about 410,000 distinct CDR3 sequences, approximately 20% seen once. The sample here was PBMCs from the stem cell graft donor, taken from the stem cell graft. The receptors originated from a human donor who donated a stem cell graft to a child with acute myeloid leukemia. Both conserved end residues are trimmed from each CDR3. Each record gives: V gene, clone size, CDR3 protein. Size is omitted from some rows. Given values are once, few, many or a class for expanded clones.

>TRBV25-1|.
ASSEASLITDTQY
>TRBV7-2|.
ASSSLGNMQF
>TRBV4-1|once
ASSQGVATYEQY
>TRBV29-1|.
SVGRERGETQY
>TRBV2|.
ASRETSSGEQF
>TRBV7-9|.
ASSQSPRVTWADTQY
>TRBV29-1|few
SVEDPGTGAGFGANVLT
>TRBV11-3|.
ASSLGVGLQETQY
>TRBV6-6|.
ASSPLRDTQY
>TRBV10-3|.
AISEDREGGTDTQY
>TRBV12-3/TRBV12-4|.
ASSSGPYYGYT
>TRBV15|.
ATSRGLAVAKNIQY
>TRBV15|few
ATSREELREQF
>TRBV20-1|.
SARQGFNYGYT
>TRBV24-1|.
ATSSRLLAGYT
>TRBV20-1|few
SARGGYLYNEQF
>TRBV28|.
ASSLLRGQANTEAF
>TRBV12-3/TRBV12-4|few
ASSHGAGGGF
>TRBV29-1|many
SADRGNEQF
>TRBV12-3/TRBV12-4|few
ASSTIAGGPHPGELF
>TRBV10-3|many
AISERNRDTEAF
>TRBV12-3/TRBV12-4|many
ASSLARDNEQF
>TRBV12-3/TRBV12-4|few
ASSPYRDSRPDGYT
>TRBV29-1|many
SVPITPSSGTYNEQF
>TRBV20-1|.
SASGSNTGELF
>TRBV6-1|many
ASRMGLAGTDTQY
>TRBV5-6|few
ASSQGQGLYNEQF
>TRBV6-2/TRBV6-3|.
ASSDRDGMTYEQY
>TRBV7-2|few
ASSLVPRSGELF
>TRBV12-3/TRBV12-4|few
ASSFGLQGTGYT
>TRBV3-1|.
ATSQDVAGGIGDEQF
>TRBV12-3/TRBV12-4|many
ASSFASGRGGDNEQF
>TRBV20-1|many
SARALTYEQY
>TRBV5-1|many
ASSKDSYLNTEAF
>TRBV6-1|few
ASSEVATVGLYEQY
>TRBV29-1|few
SVEPRDRGRETQY
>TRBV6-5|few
ASSWWQGGTGELF
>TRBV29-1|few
SVAGQMNTEAF
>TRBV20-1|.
SARTGTGSYEQY
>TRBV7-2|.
ASSLRTGKTGELF
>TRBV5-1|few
ASSFRQGNAGELF
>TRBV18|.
ASSPSSSGNYNEQF
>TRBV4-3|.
ASSLERTYNEQF
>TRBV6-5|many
ASSIFGTGKYEQY
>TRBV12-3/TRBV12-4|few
ASSQTGSGKPQH
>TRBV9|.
ASSVEIAYRTDTQY